This entry features one TCR beta chain sequence. The target antigen is unknown. This specimen comes from a study of T cells in Graves' hyperthyroidism and ophthalmopathy. Study-level information: Specimen type is peripheral blood, collected at initial diagnosis prior to any treatment.

Study results and limitations: Ophthalmopathy could be told apart from stable hyperthyroidism with a 13 V-J model.

This CDR3 contains 15 residues. Germline trimming cut 5 bases from V and 4 bases from J; bases unmatched to any gene: 10. Germline CDR1 and CDR2: SGHAT and FQNNGV. Amplification of TCR beta CDR3 regions was performed using RNA transcripts as template. A first-round RT-PCR of the TCR CDR3 used the HTBI primer set. TCRdb called the multiplex PCR reads again in MiXCR, with one record for every CDR3 protein. The sample has hundreds of thousands of distinct CDR3 sequences, roughly a quarter seen once. Ophthalmopathy cases scored 3 or more on the Clinical Activity Score and 4 or more on NOSPECS grade, with duration below 3 months. Diagnoses were established using clinical symptoms, serum thyroxine and TRAb, thyroid ultrasound and orbital computed tomography.

The sequence came from a woman aged 25 to 39 with Graves' ophthalmopathy. The chain carries TRBV11-2 and TRBJ2-5; 7 bases are a match to TRBD2. The sequencing input was blood. The CDR3 spells CASSRGAGLRETQYF. Written as DNA, the CDR3 is TGTGCCAGCAGCCGTGGAGCGGGGCTCCGAGAGACCCAGTACTTC. The full variable domain, with the rest looked up from reference TRBV11-2 and TRBJ2-5, is EAGVAQSPRYKIIEKRQSVAFWCNPISGHATLYWYQQILGQGPKLLIQFQNNGVVDDSQLPKDRFSAERLKGVDSTLKIQPAKLEDSAVYLCASSRGAGLRETQYFGPGTRLLVL.